This T cell receptor (beta chain) emerged from a study of T cells in Graves' hyperthyroidism and ophthalmopathy. TCR beta CDR3 regions were amplified from RNA transcripts. With the HTBI primer set, the TCR CDR3 went through a first round of RT-PCR. TCRdb reprocessed the multiplex PCR reads via MiXCR and lists one record per CDR3 protein. The profile shows about 560,000 distinct CDR3 sequences, 35% to 55% of them singletons. Hyperthyroidism, newly diagnosed and lasting under 2 months, affected patients aged 18 to 65. Uncontrolled infection, other autoimmune disease, pregnancy and lactation each barred patients from inclusion. General observations from the study: Ophthalmopathy was identified by the model a median about 6.8 months ahead of onset. Ophthalmopathy was distinguished from stable hyperthyroidism by 13 V-J signatures.

This clonotype was seen only a few times. What it binds is unknown. The TCR comes from a woman between 18 and 29 years old with Graves' hyperthyroidism. The specimen sequenced was peripheral blood or thyroid tissue (not recorded which).

For the CDR3, the DNA is TGTGCCAGCAGCCCACCGGACATCCAAGAGACCCAGTACTTC. The encoded protein is CASSPPDIQETQYF. V is TRBV7-3 and J is TRBJ2-5; possibly TRBD1 for D (5 bases). The germline V gene has CDR1 SGHTA and CDR2 FQGTGA. There are 14 residues in the CDR3. Deletions cut 5 bases from V and 1 base from J, with 11 bases between.